Listed here are 9 T cell receptor beta chains from one sample, sequenced in a study of cytomegalovirus exposure and HLA in healthy donors. It was with 60 Vbeta and 13 Jbeta primers that the PCR ran. Here immunoSEQ multiplex PCR was the method, and the copy in TCRdb shows in-frame clones only, minus some. The data hold roughly 150,000 clones, with 75% to 80% observed a single time. The sample taken for sequencing was PBMCs. These receptors all stem from a male donor in good health and CMV-seronegative.

The chain recombines TRBV7-2 with TRBJ1-2, with unresolved D. This CDR3 has 14 amino acids. Deletions cut 2 bases from V and 5 bases from J, with 12 bases between. Per the germline V gene, CDR1 is SGHTA and CDR2 is FQGNSA. CDR3 sequence: CASSLSPTGYGYTF. The CDR3 DNA follows: TGTGCCAGCAGCTTATCCCCTACGGGGTATGGCTACACCTTC.

This clone occurred a few times. The CDR3 DNA is TGTGCCAGCAGTCCAGAACCAGGAGGCCTGACCCAGTACTTC. As protein: CASSPEPGGLTQYF. The chain uses TRBV27 and TRBJ2-5, with a tentative D call TRBD2 (5 bases). Per the germline V gene, CDR1 is MNHEY and CDR2 is SMNVEV (reference sequence). Trimming cost V 5 bases and J 7 bases, with 17 bases left between them. The CDR3 extends over 14 amino acids.

This chain links TRBV11-3 with TRBJ1-1; 8 positions agree with TRBD1. There are 13 residues in the CDR3. V shed 3 bases, J shed 10 bases, and the junction held 7 bases outside the gene matches. Germline V gives CDR1 SGHNT, CDR2 YENEEA. The CDR3 sequence is CASSLRDGTGAFF. In nucleotides, the CDR3 is TGTGCCAGCAGCTTGAGGGACGGGACAGGAGCTTTCTTT.

V gene TRBV11-2 combines with J gene TRBJ2-7; TRBD1 matches 7 bases. Per germline, CDR1 SGHAT and CDR2 FQNNGV. This CDR3 region has 15 residues. The junction had 7 bases not matched to a gene; V was cut back by 2 bases and J by 3 bases. CDR3 in DNA: TGTGCCAGCAGCTTACAGGGGGTAATGGGCTACGAGCAGTACTTC. It yields the protein CASSLQGVMGYEQYF.

V and J are TRBV19 and TRBJ2-3; perhaps TRBD1 as D (8 bases). Germline loops: CDR1 LNHDA, CDR2 SQIVND (reference sequence). Deletions cut 3 bases from V and 2 bases from J, with 21 bases between. The CDR3 is 18 amino acids. The CDR3 region is CASSILGHRGGDTDTQYF. As DNA, the CDR3 is TGTGCCAGTAGTATTTTGGGGCACAGGGGGGGGGACACAGATACGCAGTATTTT.

In this sample, this clone turned up a few times. The V call is TRBV4-3, the J call TRBJ1-2; D may be TRBD1 (6 bases). Germline V gene data show CDR1 as LGHNA and CDR2 as YSLEER. V was shortened by 0 bases and J by 5 bases, with 13 bases between the two germline ends. CDR3 length: 15 amino acids. CDR3 sequence (DNA): TGCGCCAGCAGCCAAGATCGGGTGGGGGCGTATGGCTACACCTTC. Its translation: CASSQDRVGAYGYTF.

The chain uses TRBV4-2 and TRBJ2-5; D perhaps matches TRBD1 (6 bases). The J call is uncertain, as TRBJ2-7 better fits the DNA end. The CDR3 loop spans 18 amino acids. The V gene's germline CDR1 is LGHNA and CDR2 YNFKEQ. This CDR3 is CASSQDYRDPFDYYEQYF. The CDR3 region has the DNA TGTGCCAGCAGCCAAGATTACAGGGACCCCTTTGACTACTACGAGCAGTACTTC.

The chain is built from TRBV7-2 and TRBJ2-3; TRBD1 might be the D (6 bases). The germline V gene encodes CDR1 SGHTA and CDR2 FQGNSA. This CDR3 is 14 amino acids long. The ends were cut back, 1 base at V and 7 bases at J, with 12 bases in the middle. In DNA, the CDR3 is TGTGCCAGCAGCTTAGGGGGACAAAAGAATACGCAGTATTTT. Its protein is CASSLGGQKNTQYF. The full variable domain, in which reference TRBV7-2 and TRBJ2-3 provide the parts outside the CDR3, is GAGVSQSPSNKVTEKGKDVELRCDPISGHTALYWYRQSLGQGLEFLIYFQGNSAPDKSGLPSDRFSAERTGGSVSTLTIQRTQQEDSAVYLCASSLGGQKNTQYFGPGTRLTVL.

The chain combines TRBV9 with TRBJ1-1; D possibly corresponds to TRBD1 (6 bases). Germline V gene sequence: CDR1 SGDLS, CDR2 YYNGEE. This CDR3 is built from 17 residues. The V end was cut by 3 bases, the J end by 5 bases, with 23 bases between. CDR3 residues: CASSAHKQGVVDTEAFF. Here the CDR3 DNA reads TGTGCCAGCAGCGCGCACAAACAGGGAGTGGTGGATACTGAAGCTTTCTTT.